Detailed here is one TCR beta chain. What it binds is unknown. The germline gives CDR1 SNHLY, CDR2 FYNNEI. V shed 5 bases, J shed 3 bases, and the junction held 0 bases outside the gene matches. This CDR3 is 12 amino acids long. Repertoires were generated with immunoSEQ multiplex PCR, while TCRdb's copy carries only in-frame clones and drops some. There are 55,000 to 90,000 clones in the sample; roughly two thirds occur only once, and less than 5.5% lies in the top ten. Expansion of antigen-specific CD4+ T cells with viral peptide pools was carried out by the ViraFEST assay before sequencing. Cells that had been cultured for 9 to 10 days were the source of isolated CD4+ T cells. The infection with SARS-CoV-2 (confirmed by PCR) occurred in this person between March and December 2020. Every well housed 2.1 million or so PBMC, which grew in culture alongside around 10 IU/ml IL-2 and about 10 ug/ml peptides. An HIV-1 Nef peptide pool was the negative control culture.

The data stem from a study of vaccination effects on CD4 cells after COVID-19. Overall study findings and caveats: Marked contraction was observed in infection-induced and vaccine-induced clones late after vaccination.

The chain uses TRBV2 and TRBJ2-7; 8 bases map to TRBD2. This material consisted of CD4+ T cells from PBMCs cultured with HIV peptides, taken before COVID-19 vaccination. The subset was: HIV-1 Nef peptide pool negative control/reference culture. The TCR originated in a human donor who had a prior SARS-CoV-2 infection. The CDR3 DNA reads TGTGCCAGCAGTAGCGGGGGCTACGAGCAGTACTTC. This encodes CASSSGGYEQYF.